These 10 T cell receptor beta chains came from one sample sequenced in a study of cytomegalovirus exposure and HLA in healthy donors. PCR primers comprised 60 Vbeta and 13 Jbeta primers. Clones were sequenced by immunoSEQ multiplex PCR, and TCRdb holds only the in-frame ones, with some missing. Among 150,000 to 200,000 clones listed, around 82% were seen once. The sample consisted of PBMCs. All receptors derive from a boy between 5 and 17 years old in good health and CMV-seronegative.

The gene calls are TRBV6-5 and TRBJ2-1; TRBD2 agrees at 8 bases. There are 14 residues in the CDR3. The V and J ends lost 6 bases and 7 bases, in that order; junction bases with no gene match: 8. Germline lookup yields CDR1 MNHEY and CDR2 SVGAGI. CDR3 sequence: CASSPGLAANEQFF. CDR3 DNA sequence: TGTGCCAGCAGCCCAGGACTAGCAGCGAATGAGCAGTTCTTC.

CDR3 nucleotides: TGTGCCAGTAGCAGGGTTAGCTATGGCTACACCTTC. Encoded protein: CASSRVSYGYTF. The gene calls are TRBV19 and TRBJ1-2; D might be TRBD1 (5 bases). Germline-derived CDR1 and CDR2 are LNHDA and SQIVND (reference sequence). V dropped 6 bases and J dropped 4 bases, with 9 bases sitting between them. The CDR3 has 12 amino acids.

The rearrangement links TRBV30 to TRBJ1-1; D gene uncertain. This CDR3 is built from 11 residues. Germline CDR1 is GTSNPN and CDR2 is SVGIG (reference sequence). V shed 0 bases and J shed 6 bases, with 5 bases lying between them. The CDR3 sequence: CAWSVAAEAFF. CDR3 sequence (DNA): TGTGCCTGGAGTGTAGCCGCTGAAGCTTTCTTT. The entire variable domain, with the rest obtained from reference TRBV30 and TRBJ1-1, is as follows: SQTIHQWPATLVQPVGSPLSLECTVEGTSNPNLYWYRQAAGRGLQLLFYSVGIGQISSEVPQNLSASRPQDRQFILSSKKLLLSDSGFYLCAWSVAAEAFFGQGTRLTVV.

This clone was recorded once. This CDR3 is CASSIGGKPYEQYF. The DNA of the CDR3 is TGTGCCAGTAGTATCGGCGGGAAACCCTACGAGCAGTACTTC. The chain combines TRBV19 with TRBJ2-7, with D possibly TRBD2 on 6 matching bases. Germline V lookup: CDR1 LNHDA, CDR2 SQIVND (reference sequence). V dropped 3 bases and J dropped 2 bases, with 11 bases sitting between them. The CDR3 extends over 14 amino acids.

The J gene is TRBJ1-5, the V gene TRBV6-5, with D possibly being TRBD1 (5 bases). Germline CDR1 is MNHEY and CDR2 is SVGAGI. V was pared by 1 base and J by 3 bases, with 13 bases between. This CDR3 spans 16 amino acids. In nucleotides, the CDR3 is TGTGCCAGCAGTTACTGTCGTCGGACAATCAATCAGCCCCAGCATTTT. This sequence encodes CASSYCRRTINQPQHF.

This clone was recorded a few times. The DNA for the CDR3 is TGTGCCAGCAGCCAGGGGGACAATGAGCAGTTCTTC. Translating it yields CASSQGDNEQFF. The rearrangement joins TRBV5-6 to TRBJ2-1; 7 bases agree with TRBD1. The CDR3 runs 12 residues. Per the germline V gene, CDR1 is SGHDT and CDR2 is YYEEEE. The J segment lost 5 bases and the V segment lost 4 bases, leaving 0 bases of the junction unmatched. The whole variable domain, filled in from reference TRBV5-6 and TRBJ2-1, reads DAGVTQSPTHLIKTRGQQVTLRCSPKSGHDTVSWYQQALGQGPQFIFQYYEEEERQRGNFPDRFSGHQFPNYSSELNVNALLLGDSALYLCASSQGDNEQFFGPGTRLTVL.

The chain couples TRBV5-1 to TRBJ2-1; unclear D gene. The CDR3 covers 14 residues. V was clipped by 1 base and J by 3 bases, with 8 bases between them. Germline V gene sequence: CDR1 SGHRS, CDR2 YFSETQ. The CDR3 loop is CASSLKGVYNEQFF. DNA of the CDR3: TGCGCCAGCAGCTTGAAAGGAGTCTACAATGAGCAGTTCTTC. The full variable domain, completed using reference TRBV5-1 and TRBJ2-1, is KAGVTQTPRYLIKTRGQQVTLSCSPISGHRSVSWYQQTPGQGLQFLFEYFSETQRNKGNFPGRFSGRQFSNSRSEMNVSTLELGDSALYLCASSLKGVYNEQFFGPGTRLTVL.

The chain is built from TRBV2 and TRBJ1-5, with no clear D. The CDR3 contains 15 residues. Per the germline V gene, CDR1 is SNHLY and CDR2 is FYNNEI. Trimming took 6 bases from V and 0 from J, leaving 12 bases between them. The CDR3 region has the DNA TGTGCCAGCAGCTTAGAGACACATAGCAATCAGCCCCAGCATTTT. This encodes CASSLETHSNQPQHF.

This CDR3 is CASSRDFSLTDTQYF. CDR3 coding DNA: TGTGCCAGCAGTCGGGACTTCTCGCTCACAGATACGCAGTATTTT. The chain couples TRBV6-5 to TRBJ2-3; tentatively, D is TRBD2 (6 bases). Germline V gene sequence: CDR1 MNHEY, CDR2 SVGAGI. V was pared by 5 bases and J by 2 bases, with 14 bases between. The CDR3 has 15 amino acids.

This chain connects TRBV12-5 to TRBJ1-2, with 7 nucleotides matching TRBD1. Germline CDR1 is LGHNT and CDR2 is FRNRAP. Trimming at V came to 6 bases and at J to 6 bases, leaving 4 bases not matched to a gene. The CDR3 extends over 12 amino acids. CDR3 sequence: CASGQTGDGYTF. CDR3 DNA: TGTGCTAGTGGCCAAACAGGGGATGGCTACACCTTC.